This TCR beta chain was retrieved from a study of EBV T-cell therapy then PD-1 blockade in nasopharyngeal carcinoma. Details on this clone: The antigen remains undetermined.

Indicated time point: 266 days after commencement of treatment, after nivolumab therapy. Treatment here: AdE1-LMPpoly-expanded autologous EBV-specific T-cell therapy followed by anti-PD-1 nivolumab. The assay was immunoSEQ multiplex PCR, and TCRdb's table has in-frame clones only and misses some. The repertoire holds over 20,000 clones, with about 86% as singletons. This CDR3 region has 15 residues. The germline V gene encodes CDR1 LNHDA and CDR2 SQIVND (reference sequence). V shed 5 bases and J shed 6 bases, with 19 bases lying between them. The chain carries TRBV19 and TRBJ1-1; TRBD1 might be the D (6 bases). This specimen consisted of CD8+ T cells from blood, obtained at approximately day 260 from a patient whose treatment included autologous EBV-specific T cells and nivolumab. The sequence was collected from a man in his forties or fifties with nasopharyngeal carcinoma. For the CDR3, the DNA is TGTGCCAGTAGTCCCCCTATGGGGGCTAGCGCTGAAGCTTTCTTT. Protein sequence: CASSPPMGASAEAFF.